Listed below are T cell receptor beta chains from one sample, sequenced in a study of CD8 T cells in ankylosing spondylitis. Each CDR3 protein gets one entry after TCRdb re-called the 5' RACE reads with MiXCR. The sample lists 700,000 or so distinct CDR3 sequences, around 20% occurring once. Sequencing was done on a sample of blood, either unsorted or a sorted T cell fraction (not recorded which). The origin of the receptors is a male donor with ankylosing spondylitis. Both conserved end residues are part of each CDR3. The D gene is left open where the match is weak. The size entry is marked missing in some rows and otherwise reads once, few, many or a size class.

d_call clone_size j_call v_call cdr3_aa cdr3_nt
- few TRBJ2-2 TRBV5-1 CASSRGLYTGELFF TGCGCCAGCAGCCGAGGGCTCTACACCGGGGAGCTGTTTTTT
TRBD1 - TRBJ1-1 TRBV5-1 CASSSSRQNRGRTEAFF TGCGCCAGCAGCTCATCACGCCAAAACAGGGGTAGGACTGAAGCTTTCTTT
- - TRBJ1-5 TRBV24-1 CATSDLTGQPQHF TGTGCCACCAGTGATTTGACTGGGCAGCCCCAGCATTTT
- - TRBJ1-1 TRBV20-1 CSAPRPNTEAFF TGCAGTGCCCCGAGGCCGAACACTGAAGCTTTCTTT
- - TRBJ2-1 TRBV29-1 CSVEKGDTYNEQFF TGCAGCGTTGAAAAGGGGGACACCTACAATGAGCAGTTCTTC
- - TRBJ1-1 TRBV19 CASSVWAGTEAFF TGTGCCAGTAGCGTGTGGGCCGGCACTGAAGCTTTCTTT
TRBD2 - TRBJ2-1 TRBV7-8 CASSPLAVPYNEQFF TGTGCCAGCAGCCCACTAGCGGTCCCCTACAATGAGCAGTTCTTC
- - TRBJ2-1 TRBV2 CASSHDIYNEQFF TGTGCCAGCAGTCACGACATATACAATGAGCAGTTCTTC
TRBD1 - TRBJ1-4 TRBV6-5 CASSYRGDNEKLFF TGTGCCAGCAGCTACAGGGGTGATAATGAAAAACTGTTTTTT
- few TRBJ1-3 TRBV20-1 CSATRGNTIYF TGCAGTGCTACGCGAGGAAACACCATATATTTT
TRBD1 - TRBJ2-7 TRBV5-8 CASSRGQGAYEQYF TGTGCCAGCAGCCGCGGACAGGGAGCCTACGAGCAGTACTTC
TRBD2 many TRBJ2-1 TRBV10-3 CAISLAGGPSYNEQFF TGTGCCATCAGTCTAGCGGGAGGGCCGTCCTACAATGAGCAGTTCTTC
TRBD1 - TRBJ1-2 TRBV11-2 CASSLRPGQTYGYTF TGTGCCAGCAGCCTACGGCCGGGACAGACTTATGGCTACACCTTC
- many TRBJ2-2 TRBV6-5 CASSYGLRGPNTGELFF TGTGCCAGCAGTTATGGGCTCCGGGGCCCGAACACCGGGGAGCTGTTTTTT
- - TRBJ2-2 TRBV18 CASSPSDGGTGELFF TGTGCCAGCTCACCCTCGGACGGAGGCACCGGGGAGCTGTTTTTT
TRBD2 few TRBJ2-3 TRBV12-3/TRBV12-4 CASSFTSGGPGTDTQYF TGTGCCAGCAGTTTCACTAGCGGGGGACCCGGGACAGATACGCAGTATTTT
- - TRBJ1-4 TRBV4-3 CASSQAGGKYGEKLFF TGCGCCAGCAGCCAAGCGGGTGGCAAATATGGAGAAAAACTGTTTTTT
- - TRBJ2-7 TRBV6-2/TRBV6-3 CASSFNSPAAISYEQYF TGTGCCAGCAGTTTTAACAGTCCCGCTGCGATATCCTACGAGCAGTACTTC
- few TRBJ2-2 TRBV27 CASTQGRVSNTGELFF TGTGCCAGCACCCAAGGGCGAGTTTCGAACACCGGGGAGCTGTTTTTT
- - TRBJ2-7 TRBV9 CASSREVGFEQYF TGTGCCAGCAGCCGAGAGGTCGGGTTCGAGCAGTACTTC
TRBD1 many TRBJ2-1 TRBV20-1 CSVRQGAGEQFF TGCAGTGTCCGACAGGGGGCGGGTGAGCAGTTCTTC
- few TRBJ2-3 TRBV4-2 CAVRAESADTQYF TGTGCCGTCCGAGCGGAGAGTGCAGATACGCAGTATTTT
TRBD2 - TRBJ2-3 TRBV6-5 CASSYPRGGLSTDTQYF TGTGCCAGCAGTTACCCCCGCGGGGGGCTCAGCACAGATACGCAGTATTTT
- few TRBJ2-6 TRBV10-3 CAISESTPGANVLTF TGTGCCATCAGTGAGTCGACTCCTGGGGCCAACGTCCTGACTTTC
TRBD2 - TRBJ2-1 TRBV12-3/TRBV12-4 CASSLAPSGSGNEQFF TGTGCCAGCAGCTTAGCCCCTAGCGGGAGCGGGAATGAGCAGTTCTTC
- many TRBJ2-1 TRBV10-3 CAISEDDWRQRFF TGTGCCATCAGTGAGGACGACTGGCGGCAGAGGTTCTTC
- few TRBJ2-1 TRBV20-1 CSATSTLTRALYNEQFF TGCAGTGCCACATCCACACTCACAAGGGCGCTCTACAATGAGCAGTTCTTC
- - TRBJ1-4 TRBV4-1 CASSQDSPGEDEKLFF TGCGCCAGCAGCCAAGATAGTCCAGGGGAGGACGAAAAACTGTTTTTT
TRBD2 few TRBJ2-3 TRBV20-1 CSARDYSGTSTDTQYF TGCAGTGCTAGAGACTATAGCGGGACGAGCACAGATACGCAGTATTTT
TRBD1 few TRBJ1-1 TRBV5-1 CASSLSPLQGMNTEAFF TGCGCCAGCAGCTTGTCCCCTCTACAGGGGATGAACACTGAAGCTTTCTTT
- - TRBJ1-1 TRBV20-1 CSVLGQDRAFF TGCAGTGTATTAGGGCAGGATCGAGCTTTCTTT
TRBD1 - TRBJ2-1 TRBV7-9 CASSFRQGAYNEQFF TGTGCCAGCAGCTTTAGACAGGGGGCCTACAATGAGCAGTTCTTC
- few TRBJ1-1 TRBV6-1 CASREKQGNTEAFF TGTGCCAGCAGAGAAAAACAGGGGAACACTGAAGCTTTCTTT
TRBD1 - TRBJ2-5 TRBV10-3 CAISPGTGRPQYF TGTGCCATCAGCCCCGGGACAGGTAGGCCCCAGTACTTC
TRBD1 many TRBJ2-7 TRBV6-2/TRBV6-3 CASRQPGQGTYEQYF TGTGCCAGCAGACAACCGGGACAGGGAACCTACGAGCAGTACTTC
TRBD2 - TRBJ2-1 TRBV11-2 CASSFPGLAGAEQFF TGTGCCAGCAGCTTTCCGGGACTAGCGGGTGCTGAGCAGTTCTTC
TRBD1 few TRBJ1-4 TRBV7-9 CASSLFQQGSNEKLFF TGTGCCAGCAGCTTGTTTCAACAGGGGTCTAATGAAAAACTGTTTTTT
- - TRBJ2-1 TRBV20-1 CSAGGQAGYLFNEQFF TGCAGTGCCGGGGGACAAGCGGGGTACCTTTTCAATGAGCAGTTCTTC
- few TRBJ1-5 TRBV12-3/TRBV12-4 CASTPDSNQPQHF TGTGCCAGCACCCCGGACAGCAATCAGCCCCAGCATTTT
TRBD2 many TRBJ2-1 TRBV7-2 CASSLAGGLNEQFF TGTGCCAGCAGTCTAGCGGGAGGGTTAAATGAGCAGTTCTTC